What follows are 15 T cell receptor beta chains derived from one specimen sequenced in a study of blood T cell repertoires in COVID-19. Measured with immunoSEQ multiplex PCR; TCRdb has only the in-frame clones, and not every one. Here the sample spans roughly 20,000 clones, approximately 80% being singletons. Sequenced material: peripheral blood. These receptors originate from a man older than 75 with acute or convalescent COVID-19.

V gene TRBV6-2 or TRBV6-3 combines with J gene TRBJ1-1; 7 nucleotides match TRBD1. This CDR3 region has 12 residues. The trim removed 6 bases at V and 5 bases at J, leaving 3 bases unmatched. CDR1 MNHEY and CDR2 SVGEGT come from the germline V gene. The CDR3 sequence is CASSKTGTEAFF. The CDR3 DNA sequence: TGTGCCAGCAGCAAGACAGGGACTGAAGCTTTCTTT.

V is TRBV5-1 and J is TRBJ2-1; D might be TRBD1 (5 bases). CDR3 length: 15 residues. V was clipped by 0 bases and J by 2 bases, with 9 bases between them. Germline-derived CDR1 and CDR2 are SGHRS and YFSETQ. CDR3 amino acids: CASSLGGKTYNEQFF. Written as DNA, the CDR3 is TGCGCCAGCAGCTTGGGGGGCAAGACCTACAATGAGCAGTTCTTC.

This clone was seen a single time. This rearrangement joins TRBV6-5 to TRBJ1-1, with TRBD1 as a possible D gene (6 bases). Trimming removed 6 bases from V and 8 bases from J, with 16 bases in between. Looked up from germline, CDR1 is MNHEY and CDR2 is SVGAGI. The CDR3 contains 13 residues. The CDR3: CASRLEDRYEAFF. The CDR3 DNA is TGTGCCAGCAGATTAGAAGACAGGTACGAAGCTTTCTTT.

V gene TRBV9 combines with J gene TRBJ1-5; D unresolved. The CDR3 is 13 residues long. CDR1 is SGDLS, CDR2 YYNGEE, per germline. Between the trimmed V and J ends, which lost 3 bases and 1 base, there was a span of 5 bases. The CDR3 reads CASSGSSNQPQHF. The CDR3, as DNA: TGTGCCAGCAGCGGGAGCAGCAATCAGCCCCAGCATTTT.

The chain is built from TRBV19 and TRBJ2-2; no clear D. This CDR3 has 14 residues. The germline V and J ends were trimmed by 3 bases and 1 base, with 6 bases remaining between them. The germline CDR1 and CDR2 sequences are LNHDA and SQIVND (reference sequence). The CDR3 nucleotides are TGTGCCAGTAGTATCCAGGAGAACACCGGGGAGCTGTTTTTT. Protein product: CASSIQENTGELFF.

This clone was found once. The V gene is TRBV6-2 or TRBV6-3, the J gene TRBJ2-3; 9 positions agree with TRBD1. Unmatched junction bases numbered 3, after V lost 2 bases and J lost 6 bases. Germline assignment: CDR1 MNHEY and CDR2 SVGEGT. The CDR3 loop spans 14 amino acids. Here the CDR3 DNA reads TGTGCCAGCAGTTACGGGACAGGGTCGGATACGCAGTATTTT. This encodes CASSYGTGSDTQYF.

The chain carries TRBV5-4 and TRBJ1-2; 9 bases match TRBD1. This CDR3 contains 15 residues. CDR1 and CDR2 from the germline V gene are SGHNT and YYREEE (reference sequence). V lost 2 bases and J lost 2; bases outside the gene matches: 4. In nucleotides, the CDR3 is TGTGCCAGCAGCTTCAATGACAGGGGGAACTATGGCTACACCTTC. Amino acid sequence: CASSFNDRGNYGYTF.

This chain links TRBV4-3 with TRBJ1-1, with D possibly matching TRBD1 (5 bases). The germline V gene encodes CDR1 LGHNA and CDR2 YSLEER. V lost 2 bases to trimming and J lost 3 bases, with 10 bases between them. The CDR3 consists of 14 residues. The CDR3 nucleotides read TGCGCCAGCAGCCAAACAGGATTACACACTGAAGCTTTCTTT. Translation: CASSQTGLHTEAFF.

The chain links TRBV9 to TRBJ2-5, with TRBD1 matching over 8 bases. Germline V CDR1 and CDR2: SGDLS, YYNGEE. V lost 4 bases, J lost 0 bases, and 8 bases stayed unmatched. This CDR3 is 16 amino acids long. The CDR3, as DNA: TGTGCCAGCAGCCTAACCGGGACAGGAAACCAAGAGACCCAGTACTTC. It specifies CASSLTGTGNQETQYF.

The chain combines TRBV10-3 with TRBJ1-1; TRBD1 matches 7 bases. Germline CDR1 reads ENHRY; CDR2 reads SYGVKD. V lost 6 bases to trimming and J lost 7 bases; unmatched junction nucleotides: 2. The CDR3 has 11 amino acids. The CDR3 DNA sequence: TGTGCCATCAGACAGGGGATTGAAGCTTTCTTT. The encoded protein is CAIRQGIEAFF.

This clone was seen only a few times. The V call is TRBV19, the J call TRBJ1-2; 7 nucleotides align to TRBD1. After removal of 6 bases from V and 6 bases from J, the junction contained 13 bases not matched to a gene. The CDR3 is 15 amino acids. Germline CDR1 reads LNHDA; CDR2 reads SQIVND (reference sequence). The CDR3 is CASRLLRGPGNGYTF. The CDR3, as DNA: TGTGCCAGTAGGCTGTTAAGGGGGCCCGGTAATGGCTACACCTTC.

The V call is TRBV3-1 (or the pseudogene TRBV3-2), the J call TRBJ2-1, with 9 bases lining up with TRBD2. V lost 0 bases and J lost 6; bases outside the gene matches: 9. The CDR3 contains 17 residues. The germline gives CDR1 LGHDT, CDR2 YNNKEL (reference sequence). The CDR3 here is CASSQDGLAGLINEQFF. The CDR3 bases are TGTGCCAGCAGCCAAGATGGGCTAGCGGGGTTAATCAATGAGCAGTTCTTC.

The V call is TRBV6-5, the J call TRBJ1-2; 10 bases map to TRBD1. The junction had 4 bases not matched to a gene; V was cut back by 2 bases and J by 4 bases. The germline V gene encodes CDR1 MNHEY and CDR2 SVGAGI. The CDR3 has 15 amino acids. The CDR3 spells CASSYGTGVGYGYTF. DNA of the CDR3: TGTGCCAGCAGTTACGGGACAGGGGTTGGCTATGGCTACACCTTC.

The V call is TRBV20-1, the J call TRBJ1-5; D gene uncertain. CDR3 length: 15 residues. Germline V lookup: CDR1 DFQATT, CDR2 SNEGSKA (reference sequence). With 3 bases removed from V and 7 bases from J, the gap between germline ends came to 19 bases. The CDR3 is CSASPPEGLKQPQHF. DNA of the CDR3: TGCAGTGCTAGTCCCCCCGAGGGCCTAAAGCAGCCCCAGCATTTT.

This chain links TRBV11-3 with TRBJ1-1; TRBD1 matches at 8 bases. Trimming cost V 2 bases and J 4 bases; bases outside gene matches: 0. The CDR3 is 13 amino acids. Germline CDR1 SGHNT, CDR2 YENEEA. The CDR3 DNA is TGTGCCAGCAGCTTAACAGGGGGCACTGAAGCTTTCTTT. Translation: CASSLTGGTEAFF.